One and the same sample provided the 22 T cell receptor beta chains below, sequenced in a study of blood T cell repertoires in COVID-19. Some clones are missing from TCRdb's copy, which holds only in-frame ones; the method was immunoSEQ multiplex PCR. The data hold about 160,000 clones, with 81% observed a single time. What was sequenced was peripheral blood. All receptors come from a man between 60 and 75 years old with active or convalescent COVID-19.

The chain links TRBV7-9 to TRBJ1-4; no clear D. This CDR3 contains 14 residues. Trimming removed 5 bases at V and 4 bases at J, with 11 bases between. Germline lookup yields CDR1 SEHNR and CDR2 FQNEAQ (reference sequence). CDR3 protein: CASSPAGFNEKLFF. The CDR3 region has the DNA TGTGCCAGCAGCCCCGCGGGCTTTAATGAAAAACTGTTTTTT.

In DNA form, the CDR3 reads TGTGCCAGCAGCTTAAACATTGCCAACTATGGCTACACCTTC. Protein product: CASSLNIANYGYTF. V usage is TRBV11-1 and J usage is TRBJ1-2, with D hard to call. Per the germline V gene, CDR1 is SGHAT and CDR2 is FQDESV (reference sequence). There are 14 residues in the CDR3. V was shortened by 2 bases and J by 2 bases, with 9 bases between the two germline ends.

The chain carries TRBV10-1 and TRBJ2-2, with 9 bases identical to TRBD1. This CDR3 contains 14 residues. With V trimmed by 5 bases and J by 6 bases, 4 bases remained unmatched. Germline CDR1 reads WNHNN; CDR2 reads SYGVQD (reference sequence). The CDR3 spells CASSRDRVSGELFF. The CDR3 DNA reads TGCGCCAGCAGTAGGGACAGGGTCTCCGGGGAGCTGTTTTTT.

The V and J genes are TRBV11-2 and TRBJ1-2, with D maybe TRBD1 (6 bases). CDR3 length: 14 amino acids. Germline CDR1 and CDR2: SGHAT and FQNNGV. V lost 5 bases and J 4 bases, leaving 14 bases between the germline ends. The chain's CDR3 is CASSPDSNVYGYTF. Here the CDR3 DNA reads TGTGCCAGCAGCCCGGACAGTAACGTCTATGGCTACACCTTC.

The CDR3 DNA reads as TGTGCCAGCAGCGGGGAAGCTGGGGCCAACGTCCTGACTTTC. Its protein product is CASSGEAGANVLTF. The rearrangement uses TRBV2 and TRBJ2-6; a weak D match, TRBD2 (5 bases). Germline CDR1 and CDR2: SNHLY and FYNNEI. The ends were cut back, 6 bases at V and 2 bases at J, with 8 bases in the middle. The CDR3 has 14 amino acids.

This clone has only a few counts. The chain couples TRBV5-4 to TRBJ2-3, with 8 bases fitting TRBD1. Germline assignment: CDR1 SGHNT and CDR2 YYREEE (reference sequence). V was clipped by 4 bases and J by 3 bases; unmatched bases: 7. The CDR3 spans 15 residues. As DNA, the CDR3 is TGTGCCAGCAGCGGCGGACAGGGATTAACAGATACGCAGTATTTT. Translating it yields CASSGGQGLTDTQYF.

This chain links TRBV5-4 with TRBJ1-6, with 8 bases aligning to TRBD1. The V gene's germline CDR1 is SGHNT and CDR2 YYREEE (reference sequence). J gave up 13 bases and V 3 bases, and 3 bases lay outside the gene matches. CDR3 length: 12 residues. CDR3 bases: TGTGCCAGCAGCTCGGACAGGGCTCCCCTCCACTTT. It codes for CASSSDRAPLHF.

The rearrangement uses TRBV19 and TRBJ1-3, with D possibly TRBD1 on 6 matching bases. This CDR3 is 15 amino acids long. Trimming stripped 1 base from V and 0 bases from J, with 7 bases between. Germline CDR1 is LNHDA and CDR2 is SQIVND (reference sequence). CDR3 sequence: CASSIGQASGNTIYF. CDR3 in DNA: TGTGCCAGTAGTATAGGACAGGCCTCTGGAAACACCATATATTTT.

This clone has just one count. This sequence joins TRBV19 and TRBJ2-7; 15 positions match TRBD2. CDR3 length: 15 amino acids. After removal of 4 bases from V and 7 bases from J, the junction contained 5 bases not matched to a gene. CDR1 LNHDA and CDR2 SQIVND come from the germline V gene (reference sequence). The CDR3 sequence is CASSTGTSGRREQYF. The DNA for the CDR3 is TGTGCCAGTAGTACCGGGACTAGCGGGAGGAGGGAGCAGTACTTC. The whole variable domain, remainder taken from reference TRBV19 and TRBJ2-7, is DGGITQSPKYLFRKEGQNVTLSCEQNLNHDAMYWYRQDPGQGLRLIYYSQIVNDFQKGDIAEGYSVSREKKESFPLTVTSAQKNPTAFYLCASSTGTSGRREQYFGPGTRLTVT.

V and J are TRBV5-1 and TRBJ2-5; 8 nucleotides match TRBD1. Per germline, CDR1 SGHRS and CDR2 YFSETQ. V was pared by 4 bases and J by 5 bases, with 1 base of the junction left unmatched. This CDR3 is 12 amino acids long. This CDR3 is CASSDRGETQYF. The DNA for the CDR3 is TGCGCCAGCAGCGACAGGGGTGAGACCCAGTACTTC.

This clone was observed a single time. DNA of the CDR3: TGTGCCAGCAGTTCGGACACCGCCCGGCTGTTTTTT. This gives the protein CASSSDTARLFF. V gene TRBV28 combines with J gene TRBJ2-2, with a weak D call TRBD1 (5 bases). Germline V CDR1 and CDR2: MDHEN, SYDVKM. The V gene lost 4 bases and the J gene lost 13 bases, with 13 bases spanning the gap. The CDR3 totals 12 residues.

The rearrangement links TRBV7-8 to TRBJ2-1; the match to TRBD2 covers 8 bases. The germline V gene encodes CDR1 SGHVS and CDR2 FQNEAQ. J lost 6 bases, V lost 2 bases, and 9 bases had no gene match. The CDR3 sequence is 16 residues long. CDR3 region: CASSLRPGGLGNEQFF. As DNA, the CDR3 is TGTGCCAGCAGCTTACGTCCGGGGGGGCTCGGCAATGAGCAGTTCTTC. The full variable domain, rest sourced from reference TRBV7-8 and TRBJ2-1, is GAGVSQSPRYKVAKRGQDVALRCDPISGHVSLFWYQQALGQGPEFLTYFQNEAQLDKSGLPSDRFFAERPEGSVSTLKIQRTQQEDSAVYLCASSLRPGGLGNEQFFGPGTRLTVL.

This clone showed up just a few times. V gene TRBV5-1 combines with J gene TRBJ1-2, with D possibly TRBD1 on 5 matching bases. Trimming stripped 1 base from V and 6 bases from J, with 13 bases between. CDR1 is SGHRS, CDR2 YFSETQ, per germline. The CDR3 spans 14 residues. The CDR3 sequence is CASSLSGGSDGYTF. The CDR3 DNA reads as TGCGCCAGCAGCTTGTCCGGGGGATCGGATGGCTACACCTTC.

The chain is built from TRBV2 and TRBJ2-2; D is unclear. Germline-derived CDR1 and CDR2 are SNHLY and FYNNEI. The CDR3 has 13 residues. Deletions cut 6 bases from V and 2 bases from J, with 7 bases between. CDR3 residues: CASRIYNTGELFF. CDR3 coding DNA: TGTGCCAGCAGAATCTATAACACCGGGGAGCTGTTTTTT.

A note on this clone: The identical CDR3 is also encoded by other nucleotide sequences in the sample. V gene TRBV10-3 combines with J gene TRBJ2-1; TRBD2 aligns across 8 bases. Per germline, CDR1 ENHRY and CDR2 SYGVKD. V was pared by 4 bases and J by 10 bases, with 18 bases of the junction left unmatched. This CDR3 contains 17 residues. The CDR3 sequence is CAISGAGPGLAGVEQFF. The CDR3 nucleotides are TGTGCCATCAGTGGAGCGGGACCGGGGCTAGCGGGCGTCGAGCAGTTCTTC.

CDR3 coding DNA: TGCGCCAGCAGCTTGACCAATTACAGGGATCTTGGCTACACCTTC. Encoded protein: CASSLTNYRDLGYTF. This chain joins TRBV5-1 and TRBJ1-2; D is possibly TRBD1 (6 bases). The CDR3 has 15 amino acids. Trimming removed 1 base from V and 7 bases from J, with 17 bases in between. The germline CDR1 and CDR2 sequences are SGHRS and YFSETQ.

The CDR3 loop is CASSSQTGSSPTQQYF. Written as DNA, the CDR3 is TGTGCCAGCAGTTCCCAGACGGGATCGAGCCCTACGCAGCAGTACTTC. This chain uses TRBV6-5 with TRBJ2-7; D might be TRBD2 (5 bases). This CDR3 is 16 amino acids long. V lost 4 bases, J lost 8 bases, and 24 bases lay in between. Germline V lookup: CDR1 MNHEY, CDR2 SVGAGI.

V gene TRBV19 combines with J gene TRBJ1-2; 7 bases are a match to TRBD1. The CDR3 consists of 16 residues. CDR1 and CDR2 (germline): LNHDA, SQIVND (reference sequence). V trimming: 6 bases; J trimming: 4 bases; junction bases outside the gene matches: 14. CDR3: CASSLVHRDSPYGYTF. The CDR3 nucleotides are TGTGCCAGTAGCCTAGTCCACCGGGACAGTCCCTATGGCTACACCTTC.

The chain couples TRBV5-4 to TRBJ1-3; D gene uncertain. The CDR3 length is 16 residues. From germline, CDR1 is SGHNT and CDR2 YYREEE (reference sequence). V lost 0 bases to trimming and J lost 0 bases, with 10 bases between them. The CDR3 here is CASSLGAPSSGNTIYF. The CDR3 DNA is TGTGCCAGCAGCTTGGGGGCTCCGAGCTCTGGAAACACCATATATTTT.

The chain has TRBV6-5 and TRBJ2-1; TRBD1 might be the D (6 bases). The V end was cut by 6 bases, the J end by 5 bases, with 20 bases between. This CDR3 is built from 16 residues. Looked up from germline, CDR1 is MNHEY and CDR2 is SVGAGI. The CDR3 here is CASSYPGTRKNNEQFF. The CDR3 DNA reads TGTGCCAGCAGCTACCCCGGGACAAGGAAGAACAATGAGCAGTTCTTC.

The chain has TRBV5-8 and TRBJ2-2; 14 bases align to TRBD2. Germline V gene sequence: CDR1 SGHTS, CDR2 YDEGEE. Trimming cost V 4 bases and J 5 bases; bases outside gene matches: 7. This CDR3 contains 17 residues. The CDR3 reads CASSTRLAGGLTGELFF. The CDR3, as DNA: TGTGCCAGCAGCACTCGACTAGCGGGAGGGTTGACCGGGGAGCTGTTTTTT.

The chain recombines TRBV18 with TRBJ1-1; 7 bases match TRBD1. The CDR3 covers 13 residues. Germline CDR1 and CDR2: KGHSH and LQKENI. V lost 4 bases to trimming and J lost 4 bases; unmatched junction nucleotides: 3. CDR3 nucleotide sequence: TGTGCCAGCTCACGTACAGGGGTCACTGAAGCTTTCTTT. This gives the protein CASSRTGVTEAFF. The full variable domain, in which reference TRBV18 and TRBJ1-1 provide the parts outside the CDR3, is NAGVMQNPRHLVRRRGQEARLRCSPMKGHSHVYWYRQLPEEGLKFMVYLQKENIIDESGMPKERFSAEFPKEGPSILRIQQVVRGDSAAYFCASSRTGVTEAFFGQGTRLTVV.